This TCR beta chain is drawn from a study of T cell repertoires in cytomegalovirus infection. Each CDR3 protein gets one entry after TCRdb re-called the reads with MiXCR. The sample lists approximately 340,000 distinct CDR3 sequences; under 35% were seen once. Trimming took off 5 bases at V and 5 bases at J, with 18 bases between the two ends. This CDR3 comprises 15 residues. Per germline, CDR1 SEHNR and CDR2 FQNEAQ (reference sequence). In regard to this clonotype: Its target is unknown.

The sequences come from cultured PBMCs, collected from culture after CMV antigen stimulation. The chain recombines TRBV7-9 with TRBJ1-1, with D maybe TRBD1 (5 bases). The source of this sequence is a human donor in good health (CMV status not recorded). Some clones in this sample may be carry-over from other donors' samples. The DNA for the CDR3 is TGTGCCAGCAGCCCCAGGACAAGCTTGCGGACTGAAGCTTTCTTT. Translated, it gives CASSPRTSLRTEAFF. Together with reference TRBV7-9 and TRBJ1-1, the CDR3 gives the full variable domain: DTGVSQNPRHKITKRGQNVTFRCDPISEHNRLYWYRQTLGQGPEFLTYFQNEAQLEKSRLLSDRFSAERPKGSFSTLEIQRTEQGDSAMYLCASSPRTSLRTEAFFGQGTRLTVV.